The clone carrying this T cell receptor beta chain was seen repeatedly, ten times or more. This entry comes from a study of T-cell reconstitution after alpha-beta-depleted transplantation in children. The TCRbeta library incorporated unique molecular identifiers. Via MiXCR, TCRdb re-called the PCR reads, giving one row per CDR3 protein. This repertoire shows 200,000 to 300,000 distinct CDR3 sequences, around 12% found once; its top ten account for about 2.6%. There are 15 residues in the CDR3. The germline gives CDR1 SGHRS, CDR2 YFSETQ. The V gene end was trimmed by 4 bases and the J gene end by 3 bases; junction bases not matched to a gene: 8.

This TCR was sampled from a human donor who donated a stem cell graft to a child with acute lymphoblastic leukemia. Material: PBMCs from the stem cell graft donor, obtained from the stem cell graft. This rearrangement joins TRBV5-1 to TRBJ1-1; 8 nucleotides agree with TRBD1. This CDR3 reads CASSGLRDRHTEAFF. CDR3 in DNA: TGCGCCAGCAGCGGCCTCCGGGACAGGCACACTGAAGCTTTCTTT.